This is a list of T cell receptor beta chains from one sample in a study of blood T cell repertoires in COVID-19. TCRdb keeps only in-frame clones here, not all; method: immunoSEQ multiplex PCR. Of some 120,000 clones in the sample, around nine tenths were seen once. Sample: peripheral blood. The receptors originated from a human donor with active COVID-19. The donor label of this sample is uncertain. Both conserved end residues are part of each CDR3. D genes are given only for firm matches. Size is omitted from some rows. Given values are once, few, many or a class for expanded clones.

abundance: .
v_gene: TRBV19
j_gene: TRBJ1-1
d_gene: .
CDR3aa: CASSTGRDRVAFF
CDR3nt: TGTGCCAGTAGTACCGGACGGGATCGCGTAGCTTTCTTT

abundance: .
v_gene: TRBV4-3
j_gene: TRBJ2-3
d_gene: .
CDR3aa: CASSQNRAVAQYF
CDR3nt: TGCGCCAGCAGCCAAAATAGAGCGGTGGCGCAGTATTTT

abundance: .
v_gene: TRBV7-6
j_gene: TRBJ2-1
d_gene: TRBD2
CDR3aa: CASSRRAGIGSYNEQFF
CDR3nt: TGTGCCAGCAGCCGCCGAGCGGGGATCGGGTCCTACAATGAGCAGTTCTTC

abundance: once
v_gene: TRBV9
j_gene: TRBJ1-1
d_gene: TRBD1
CDR3aa: CASSRRTGENTEAFF
CDR3nt: TGTGCCAGCAGCCGTCGGACAGGGGAGAACACTGAAGCTTTCTTT

abundance: .
v_gene: TRBV5-4
j_gene: TRBJ2-7
d_gene: TRBD1
CDR3aa: CASSLGGQGAYEQYF
CDR3nt: TGTGCCAGCAGCTTGGGGGGACAGGGGGCGTACGAGCAGTACTTC

abundance: .
v_gene: TRBV5-4
j_gene: TRBJ1-1
d_gene: .
CDR3aa: CASSPGRAANQAFF
CDR3nt: TGTGCCAGCAGCCCCGGCAGGGCCGCAAACCAAGCTTTCTTT

abundance: .
v_gene: TRBV7-9
j_gene: TRBJ2-3
d_gene: TRBD1
CDR3aa: CASSPGQGQADTQYF
CDR3nt: TGTGCCAGCAGCCCGGGACAGGGGCAGGCAGATACGCAGTATTTT

abundance: .
v_gene: TRBV6-5
j_gene: TRBJ2-7
d_gene: TRBD1
CDR3aa: CASSYPGTGTYEQYF
CDR3nt: TGTGCCAGCAGTTACCCCGGGACAGGGACTTACGAGCAGTACTTC

abundance: .
v_gene: TRBV7-2
j_gene: TRBJ1-1
d_gene: .
CDR3aa: CASIETATMNTEAFF
CDR3nt: TGTGCCAGCATCGAGACAGCAACAATGAACACTGAAGCTTTCTTT

abundance: .
v_gene: TRBV28
j_gene: TRBJ2-7
d_gene: TRBD2
CDR3aa: CASSFILAGVDEQYF
CDR3nt: TGTGCCAGCAGTTTCATCCTAGCGGGGGTGGACGAGCAGTACTTC

abundance: .
v_gene: TRBV4-3
j_gene: TRBJ2-4
d_gene: TRBD2
CDR3aa: CASSQDRLAGDLAKNIQYF
CDR3nt: TGCGCCAGCAGCCAAGATAGGCTAGCGGGGGATCTAGCCAAAAACATTCAGTACTTC

abundance: .
v_gene: TRBV21-1
j_gene: TRBJ1-1
d_gene: .
CDR3aa: CASSTQREENTEAFF
CDR3nt: TGTGCCAGCAGCACCCAAAGGGAGGAGAACACTGAAGCTTTCTTT

abundance: .
v_gene: TRBV27
j_gene: TRBJ1-6
d_gene: .
CDR3aa: CASSLFWDNNSPLHF
CDR3nt: TGTGCCAGCAGTTTATTCTGGGACAATAATTCACCCCTCCACTTT

abundance: .
v_gene: TRBV6-6
j_gene: TRBJ2-4
d_gene: .
CDR3aa: CASSYRPGQNIQYF
CDR3nt: TGTGCCAGCAGTTATCGCCCAGGTCAAAACATTCAGTACTTC

abundance: .
v_gene: TRBV28
j_gene: TRBJ2-7
d_gene: TRBD1
CDR3aa: CASSEQGKQYF
CDR3nt: TGTGCCAGCAGCGAACAGGGGAAGCAGTACTTC

abundance: .
v_gene: TRBV5-1
j_gene: TRBJ2-7
d_gene: TRBD2
CDR3aa: CASSLAGGSYEQYF
CDR3nt: TGCGCCAGCAGCTTGGCGGGGGGGAGCTACGAGCAGTACTTC

abundance: .
v_gene: TRBV19
j_gene: TRBJ1-6
d_gene: .
CDR3aa: CASSPSSPTHSPLHF
CDR3nt: TGTGCCAGTAGTCCATCGTCTCCGACACATTCACCCCTCCACTTT

abundance: .
v_gene: TRBV27
j_gene: TRBJ2-7
d_gene: .
CDR3aa: CASSSNAAREQYF
CDR3nt: TGTGCCAGCAGTTCGAACGCCGCGCGGGAGCAGTACTTC

abundance: .
v_gene: TRBV7-2
j_gene: TRBJ2-1
d_gene: TRBD2
CDR3aa: CASSFSTSGGNEQFF
CDR3nt: TGTGCCAGCAGCTTCAGCACTAGCGGGGGGAATGAGCAGTTCTTC

abundance: .
v_gene: TRBV6-2/TRBV6-3
j_gene: TRBJ2-7
d_gene: .
CDR3aa: CASSFAPNYEQYF
CDR3nt: TGTGCCAGCAGTTTCGCGCCCAACTACGAGCAGTACTTC

abundance: .
v_gene: TRBV25-1
j_gene: TRBJ1-2
d_gene: TRBD1
CDR3aa: CASSDRVRGLGYTF
CDR3nt: TGTGCCAGCAGTGACAGGGTCAGGGGGCTTGGCTACACCTTC

abundance: .
v_gene: TRBV2
j_gene: TRBJ1-1
d_gene: .
CDR3aa: CASSPVGLSAEAFF
CDR3nt: TGTGCCAGCAGCCCGGTGGGTCTAAGCGCTGAAGCTTTCTTT

abundance: .
v_gene: TRBV4-1
j_gene: TRBJ2-7
d_gene: .
CDR3aa: CASSQATGASYEQYF
CDR3nt: TGCGCCAGCAGCCAAGCAACGGGAGCCTCCTACGAGCAGTACTTC

abundance: .
v_gene: TRBV6-5
j_gene: TRBJ1-4
d_gene: .
CDR3aa: CASSKARTNEKLFF
CDR3nt: TGTGCCAGCAGCAAGGCTAGAACTAATGAAAAACTGTTTTTT

abundance: once
v_gene: TRBV5-4
j_gene: TRBJ2-1
d_gene: TRBD2
CDR3aa: CASSLEPLAGGQNEQFF
CDR3nt: TGTGCCAGCAGCCTTGAACCTCTAGCGGGGGGCCAGAATGAGCAGTTCTTC

abundance: few
v_gene: TRBV7-9
j_gene: TRBJ2-2
d_gene: .
CDR3aa: CASRTQDTGELFF
CDR3nt: TGTGCCAGCCGTACACAGGACACCGGGGAGCTGTTTTTT

abundance: once
v_gene: TRBV2
j_gene: TRBJ1-5
d_gene: TRBD1
CDR3aa: CASSELTGGNQPQHF
CDR3nt: TGTGCCAGCAGCGAATTGACAGGGGGCAATCAGCCCCAGCATTTT

abundance: .
v_gene: TRBV30
j_gene: TRBJ2-5
d_gene: .
CDR3aa: CAWSPLHLKTQYF
CDR3nt: TGTGCCTGGAGTCCACTACATCTGAAGACCCAGTACTTC

abundance: .
v_gene: TRBV9
j_gene: TRBJ2-7
d_gene: TRBD1
CDR3aa: CASSGQGIGYEQYF
CDR3nt: TGTGCCAGCAGCGGACAGGGGATCGGCTACGAGCAGTACTTC

abundance: .
v_gene: TRBV7-2
j_gene: TRBJ1-4
d_gene: .
CDR3aa: CASSHNEKLFF
CDR3nt: TGTGCCAGCAGCCATAATGAAAAACTGTTTTTT

abundance: .
v_gene: TRBV2
j_gene: TRBJ2-7
d_gene: .
CDR3aa: CASSEYYEQYF
CDR3nt: TGTGCCAGCAGTGAATACTACGAGCAGTACTTC

abundance: .
v_gene: TRBV4-3
j_gene: TRBJ1-2
d_gene: TRBD1
CDR3aa: CASSLGQASGYTF
CDR3nt: TGCGCCAGCAGCCTGGGACAGGCGTCTGGCTACACCTTC

abundance: .
v_gene: TRBV2
j_gene: TRBJ1-3
d_gene: .
CDR3aa: CASNEGGFTTIYF
CDR3nt: TGTGCCAGCAATGAGGGAGGGTTTACCACCATATATTTT

abundance: .
v_gene: TRBV29-1
j_gene: TRBJ1-2
d_gene: TRBD1
CDR3aa: CSGWTGASGYTF
CDR3nt: TGCAGCGGATGGACAGGGGCGAGTGGCTACACCTTC

abundance: .
v_gene: TRBV6-6
j_gene: TRBJ2-1
d_gene: .
CDR3aa: CASSGARSSYNEQFF
CDR3nt: TGTGCCAGCAGTGGAGCCCGGAGCTCCTACAATGAGCAGTTCTTC

abundance: .
v_gene: TRBV9
j_gene: TRBJ2-2
d_gene: TRBD2
CDR3aa: CASSVEGRLASGELFF
CDR3nt: TGTGCCAGCAGCGTAGAGGGGAGACTAGCCTCCGGGGAGCTGTTTTTT

abundance: .
v_gene: TRBV18
j_gene: TRBJ1-6
d_gene: TRBD1
CDR3aa: CASSKDRANSPLHF
CDR3nt: TGTGCCAGCTCAAAGGACAGGGCAAATTCACCCCTCCACTTT

abundance: .
v_gene: TRBV7-2
j_gene: TRBJ1-2
d_gene: .
CDR3aa: CATFRNGGYGYTF
CDR3nt: TGTGCCACTTTCCGGAATGGAGGCTATGGCTACACCTTC

abundance: once
v_gene: TRBV5-1
j_gene: TRBJ2-3
d_gene: TRBD2
CDR3aa: CASSFYPSGGTPDTQYF
CDR3nt: TGCGCCAGCAGCTTTTACCCTAGCGGGGGGACCCCAGATACGCAGTATTTT

abundance: once
v_gene: TRBV11-2
j_gene: TRBJ1-2
d_gene: TRBD1
CDR3aa: CASSPGGLDRGRGYTF
CDR3nt: TGTGCCAGCAGCCCTGGTGGGCTTGACAGGGGTCGGGGCTACACCTTC

abundance: .
v_gene: TRBV7-9
j_gene: TRBJ2-1
d_gene: TRBD1
CDR3aa: CASSATGVDEQFF
CDR3nt: TGTGCCAGCAGCGCCACAGGGGTTGATGAGCAGTTCTTC

abundance: .
v_gene: TRBV5-5
j_gene: TRBJ2-7
d_gene: TRBD2
CDR3aa: CASSLGFGLAGVEQYF
CDR3nt: TGTGCCAGCAGCTTGGGGTTTGGGCTAGCGGGGGTCGAGCAGTACTTC

abundance: once
v_gene: TRBV12-3/TRBV12-4
j_gene: TRBJ1-1
d_gene: .
CDR3aa: CASSRVRDTEAFF
CDR3nt: TGTGCCAGCAGCAGGGTTCGCGACACTGAAGCTTTCTTT

abundance: .
v_gene: TRBV6-5
j_gene: TRBJ1-3
d_gene: .
CDR3aa: CASIEGISGNTIYF
CDR3nt: TGTGCCAGCATCGAGGGTATCTCTGGAAACACCATATATTTT

abundance: .
v_gene: TRBV28
j_gene: TRBJ2-1
d_gene: .
CDR3aa: CASSLPSPDEQFF
CDR3nt: TGTGCCAGCAGTTTGCCGAGTCCCGATGAGCAGTTCTTC

abundance: .
v_gene: TRBV6-2/TRBV6-3
j_gene: TRBJ1-4
d_gene: .
CDR3aa: CASSPHQATNEKLFF
CDR3nt: TGTGCCAGCAGCCCTCACCAGGCAACTAATGAAAAACTGTTTTTT